This T cell receptor (beta chain) was found in a study of T-cell reconstitution after alpha-beta-depleted transplantation in children. Overall study results and limits: Hyperexpanded clones declined; after one year, newly produced T cells mostly supplied diversity. Reportedly, alpha-beta T cells present about two months post-transplant originated from several hundred expanded clones of graft origin. Several patients had high TCRbeta diversity at day 60; it came from surviving recipient T cells and thymic progenitors.

A word on this clonotype: Its specificity is unknown.

It was with unique molecular identifiers that the TCRbeta library was prepared. TCRdb itself ran the PCR reads through MiXCR, one entry per CDR3 protein. The data contain hundreds of thousands of distinct CDR3 sequences, roughly 18% of them singletons. CDR3 length: 13 residues. Germline V gene data show CDR1 as WSHSY and CDR2 as SAAADI. V dropped 3 bases and J dropped 4 bases, with 9 bases sitting between them. The clonotype was recovered from a male patient aged 2 to 10 who had a stem cell transplant for acute lymphoblastic leukemia, so the T cells may come from the graft donor. The V call is TRBV10-2, the J call TRBJ1-1; a weak D match, TRBD1 (5 bases). Sequenced here: PBMCs, mostly from graft donor cells, sampled 360 days after TCRalphabeta/CD19-depleted stem cell transplant. Written as DNA, the CDR3 is TGCGCCAGCAGTGATACGGGGGTCACTGAAGCTTTCTTT. This translates into CASSDTGVTEAFF.